This T cell receptor beta chain was profiled in a study of cytomegalovirus exposure and HLA in healthy donors. The PCR ran on 60 Vbeta and 13 Jbeta primers. Sequencing was performed with immunoSEQ multiplex PCR; in TCRdb, only in-frame clones are kept and a portion is missing. The specimen's table records about 210,000 clones. Whole-study results and caveats: Researchers reported from a later analysis that most CMV-associated TCR beta chains appeared HLA-restricted. The classifier reportedly diagnosed cytomegalovirus status with high specificity and sensitivity. Based on reports, TCR beta sequences accurately predicted HLA-A and HLA-B alleles for most subjects.

As for this clone: The antigen is unknown.

This sequence was found in a woman in her 30s in good health and CMV-seropositive. Sequenced material: PBMCs.

The CDR3 protein is CASRPRLADSYEQYF. CDR3 coding DNA: TGTGCCAGCAGGCCCCGACTAGCGGACTCCTACGAGCAGTACTTC. V gene TRBV27 combines with J gene TRBJ2-7, with 9 bases lining up with TRBD2. CDR3 length: 15 amino acids. Germline assignment: CDR1 MNHEY and CDR2 SMNVEV (reference sequence). Trimming took 6 bases from V and 0 from J; bases not matched to a gene: 6.